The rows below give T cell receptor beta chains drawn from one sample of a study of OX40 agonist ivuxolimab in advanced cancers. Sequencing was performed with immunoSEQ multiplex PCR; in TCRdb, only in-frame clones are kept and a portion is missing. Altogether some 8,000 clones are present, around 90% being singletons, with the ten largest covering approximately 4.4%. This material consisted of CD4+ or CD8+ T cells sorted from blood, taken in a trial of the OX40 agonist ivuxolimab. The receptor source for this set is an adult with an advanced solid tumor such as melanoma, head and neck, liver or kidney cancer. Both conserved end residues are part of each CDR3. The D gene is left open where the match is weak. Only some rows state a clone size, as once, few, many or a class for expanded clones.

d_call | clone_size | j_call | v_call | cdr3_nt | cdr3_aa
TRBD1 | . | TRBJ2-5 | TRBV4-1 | TGCGCCAGCAGCCATGGGGACAGGGGAGGCTATGAGCAGTACTTC | CASSHGDRGGYEQYF
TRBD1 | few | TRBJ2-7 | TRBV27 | TGTGCCAGCAGTCTGATCGGGACAGCCCAGCGGAGTGCCGAGCAGTACTTC | CASSLIGTAQRSAEQYF
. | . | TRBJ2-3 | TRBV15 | TGTGCCACCAGCAGAGGAGGGGGAGATACGCAGTATTTT | CATSRGGGDTQYF
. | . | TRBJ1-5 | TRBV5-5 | TGTGCCAGCAGCCCCGGGACACCTAGGCAGCCCCAGCATTTT | CASSPGTPRQPQHF
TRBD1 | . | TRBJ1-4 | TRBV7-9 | TGTGCCAGCAGCTCTCAGGGGGTGGAAAAACTGTTTTTT | CASSSQGVEKLFF
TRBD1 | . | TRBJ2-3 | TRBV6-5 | TGTGCCAGCAGCCGGGACAGGGCTGCAGATACGCAGTATTTT | CASSRDRAADTQYF
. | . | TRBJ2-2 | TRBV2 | TGTGCCAGCAGGGGGGACTCCCACACCGGGGAGCTGTTTTTT | CASRGDSHTGELFF
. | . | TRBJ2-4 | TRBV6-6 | TGTGCCAGCAGTACAACAGGGCTAGCCAAAAACATTCAGTACTTC | CASSTTGLAKNIQYF
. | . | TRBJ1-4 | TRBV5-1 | TGCGCCAGCAGCTTGGGGGCGAAAGAAGATAAAGTGTTTTTT | CASSLGAKEDKVFF
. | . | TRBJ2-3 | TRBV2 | TGTGCCAGCAGTGAAGCGGGGGCTGATACGCAGTATTTT | CASSEAGADTQYF
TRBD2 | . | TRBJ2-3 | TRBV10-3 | TGTGCCACCGGATACATAAGCGGGAGGGCAGATACGCAGTATTTT | CATGYISGRADTQYF
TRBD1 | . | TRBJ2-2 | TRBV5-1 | TGCGCCAGCGGACAGGCGAACACCGGGGAGCTGTTTTTT | CASGQANTGELFF
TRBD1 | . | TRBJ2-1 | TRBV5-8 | TGTGCCAGCAGCTTGGGGGACAGTTACAATGAGCAGTTCTTC | CASSLGDSYNEQFF
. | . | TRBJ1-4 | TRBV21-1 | TGTGCCAGCAGCAAAGATAGGCCGGTTAGGGGGAATGCGACTAATGAAAAACTGTTTTTT | CASSKDRPVRGNATNEKLFF
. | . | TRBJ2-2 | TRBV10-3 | TGTGCCATCAGTGAGGGGACACCCGGGGAGCTGTTTTTT | CAISEGTPGELFF
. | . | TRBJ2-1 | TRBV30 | TGTGCCTGGATATCCGGCAGGGAGCAGTTCTTC | CAWISGREQFF
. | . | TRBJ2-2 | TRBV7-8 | TGTGCCAGCAGCTTCAATGTGTGGGGTGCCGGGGAGCTGTTTTTT | CASSFNVWGAGELFF
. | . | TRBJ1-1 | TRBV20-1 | TGCAGTGCTACCGGGAACACTGAAGCTTTCTTT | CSATGNTEAFF
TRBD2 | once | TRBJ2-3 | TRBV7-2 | TGTGCCAGCAAGTACCCGGGACTAGCGGGAGGAGGAGATTTGGATACGCAGTATTTT | CASKYPGLAGGGDLDTQYF
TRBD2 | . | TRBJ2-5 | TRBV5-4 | TGTGCCAGCAGCCCCGGTTCTTCTAGCGGGACAGAGACCCAGTACTTC | CASSPGSSSGTETQYF
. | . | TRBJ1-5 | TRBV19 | TGTGCCAGTAGTCCGTCCTGGCCCAATCAGCCCCAGCATTTT | CASSPSWPNQPQHF
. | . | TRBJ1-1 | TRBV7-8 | TGTGCCAGCAGCGATCGACAGACATACACTGAAGCTTTCTTT | CASSDRQTYTEAFF
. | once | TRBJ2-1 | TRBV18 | TGTGCCAGCTCACCGGAGGGTGAGCAGTTCTTC | CASSPEGEQFF
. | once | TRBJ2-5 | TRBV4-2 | TGTGCCAGCAGCCAAACCGGGACTTTGGAGACCCAGTACTTC | CASSQTGTLETQYF
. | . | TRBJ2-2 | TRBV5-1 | TGCGCCAGCAGCCTGAACACCGGGGAGCTGTTTTTT | CASSLNTGELFF
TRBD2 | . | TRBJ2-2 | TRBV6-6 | TGTGCCAGCAGTAAAGGGACTAGCGGGAGGACCGGGGAGCTGTTTTTT | CASSKGTSGRTGELFF
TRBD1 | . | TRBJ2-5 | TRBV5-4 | TGTGCCAGCAGCTGGGGACAGGGGGAGACCCAGTACTTC | CASSWGQGETQYF
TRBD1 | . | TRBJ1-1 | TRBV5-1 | TGCGCCAGCAGCCAACAGGGGTCGGATGAAGCTTTCTTT | CASSQQGSDEAFF
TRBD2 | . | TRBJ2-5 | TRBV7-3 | TGTGCCAGCAGCTTATTCGGACTAGCGGGAGGCGAGACCCAGTACTTC | CASSLFGLAGGETQYF
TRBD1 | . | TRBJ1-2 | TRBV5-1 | TGCGCCAGCAGCTTGATTGCAGGGGGAGATGGCTACACCTTC | CASSLIAGGDGYTF
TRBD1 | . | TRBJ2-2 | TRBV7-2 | TGTGCCAGCAGCTTAGCGTTTTTTGCGGCAGGGGGCAAATATAGGACCGGGGAGCTGTTTTTT | CASSLAFFAAGGKYRTGELFF
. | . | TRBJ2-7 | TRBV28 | TGTGCCAGCAGTAAGGACAGGAGGGTCACCTACGAGCAGTACTTC | CASSKDRRVTYEQYF
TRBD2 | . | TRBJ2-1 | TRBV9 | TGTGCCAGCAGCGTAGCGACTAGCGGGAGTCTCCACAATGAGCAGTTCTTC | CASSVATSGSLHNEQFF
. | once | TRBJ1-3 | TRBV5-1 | TGCGCCAGCAGCCCCCGGGGGGGAAGAGGGGACACCATATATTTT | CASSPRGGRGDTIYF
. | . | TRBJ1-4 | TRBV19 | TGTGCCAGTAGTCACGGAGAAAATGAAAAACTGTTTTTT | CASSHGENEKLFF
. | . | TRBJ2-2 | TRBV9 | TGTGCCAGCAACGAAAGGGGCGCGAACACCGGGGAGCTGTTTTTT | CASNERGANTGELFF
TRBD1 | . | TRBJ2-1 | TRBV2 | TGTGCCAGCTCCGGGACAGACAATGAGCAGTTCTTC | CASSGTDNEQFF
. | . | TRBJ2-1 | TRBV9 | TGTGCCAGCAGCGTAGACTTCTACAATGAGCAGTTCTTC | CASSVDFYNEQFF
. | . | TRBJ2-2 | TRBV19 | TGTGCCAGTAGTATAGATTTACGGGGCAACACCGGGGAGCTGTTTTTT | CASSIDLRGNTGELFF
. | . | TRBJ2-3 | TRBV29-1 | TGCAGCGTTGAATCGGCCACCACAGATACGCAGTATTTT | CSVESATTDTQYF
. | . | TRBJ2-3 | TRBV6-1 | TGTGCCAGCAGTGAAGGATCCAGCCTTAGCACAGATACGCAGTATTTT | CASSEGSSLSTDTQYF
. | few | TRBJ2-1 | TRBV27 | TGTGCCAGCAGTTTTGATGGTGGAGGTGAGCAGTTCTTC | CASSFDGGGEQFF
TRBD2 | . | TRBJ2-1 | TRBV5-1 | TGCGCCAGCAGCTACCTAGCGGGGTCCTACAATGAGCAGTTCTTC | CASSYLAGSYNEQFF
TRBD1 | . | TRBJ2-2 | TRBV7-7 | TGTGCCAGCAGCTCCCGGACAGGGGAGAACACCGGGGAGCTGTTTTTT | CASSSRTGENTGELFF
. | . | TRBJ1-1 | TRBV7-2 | TGTGCCAGCAGCTTAACAGGCCGTGAAGCTTTCTTT | CASSLTGREAFF
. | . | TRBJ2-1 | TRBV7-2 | TGTGCCAGCAGCTTAGGCTTTTTATACAATGAGCAGTTCTTC | CASSLGFLYNEQFF
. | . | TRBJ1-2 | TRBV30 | TGTGCCTGGAGCCCTATCCATGGCGGGGGCTACACCTTC | CAWSPIHGGGYTF
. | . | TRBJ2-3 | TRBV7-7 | TGTGCTAGCAGCTCGGGACCTACGACAGATACGCAGTATTTT | CASSSGPTTDTQYF
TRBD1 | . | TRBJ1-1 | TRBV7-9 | TGTGCCAGCAGCTTAGCGGGGACAGGGGGAGCTTTCTTT | CASSLAGTGGAFF
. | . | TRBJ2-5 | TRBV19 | TGTGCCAGTAGTATCACGGGAGCAGAGACCCAGTACTTC | CASSITGAETQYF
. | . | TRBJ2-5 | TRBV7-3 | TGTGCCAGCAGCTTATTCGGGGAGACCCAGTACTTC | CASSLFGETQYF
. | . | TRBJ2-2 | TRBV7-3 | TGTGCCAGCAGCTTGGCACACAACACCGGGGAGCTGTTTTTT | CASSLAHNTGELFF
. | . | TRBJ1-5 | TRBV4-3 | TGCGCCAGCAGCCAAGATCTGGGGGGGGTTCATCAGCCCCAGCATTTT | CASSQDLGGVHQPQHF
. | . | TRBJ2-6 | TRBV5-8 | TGTGCCAGCAGCTTGTGGGCAGGTGAAAGCTCTGGGGCCAACGTCCTGACTTTC | CASSLWAGESSGANVLTF
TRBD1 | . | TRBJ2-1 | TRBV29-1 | TGCAGCACCCACGGACAGGTCACAGGGGTCGATGAGCAGTTCTTC | CSTHGQVTGVDEQFF
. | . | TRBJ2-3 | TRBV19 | TGTGCCAGTAGTGTACAGGGAACTTTCACAGATACGCAGTATTTT | CASSVQGTFTDTQYF
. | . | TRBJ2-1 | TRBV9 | TGTGCCAGCAGCGCCCGCGATTACAATGAGCAGTTCTTC | CASSARDYNEQFF